This T cell receptor beta chain was sequenced during a study of blood T cell repertoires in COVID-19. In the study overall: Nucleic acid was either cDNA or gDNA, and it came from T cells, B-cell-depleted T cells, or PBMCs.

As processed by the authors: From reference gene primer amplification, estimates of nucleated cell counts were derived. Generated by immunoSEQ multiplex PCR, the TCRdb table keeps only in-frame clones and is missing some. V, J and clone size derive from that table, while D and trimming were established from the DNA sequence. This table has tens of thousands of clones, 75% to 85% appearing once. This CDR3 comprises 16 residues. V was clipped by 0 bases and J by 1 base, with 10 bases between them. Germline V CDR1 and CDR2: LNHNV, YYDKDF (reference sequence). This clone was recorded a few times. This receptor was obtained from a human donor in a cohort sampled during active COVID-19. Specimen: peripheral blood. This sequence joins TRBV15 and TRBJ1-5; D ambiguous. This CDR3 reads CATSRERALSNQPQHF. CDR3 bases: TGTGCCACCAGCAGAGAGAGAGCCTTGAGCAATCAGCCCCAGCATTTT.